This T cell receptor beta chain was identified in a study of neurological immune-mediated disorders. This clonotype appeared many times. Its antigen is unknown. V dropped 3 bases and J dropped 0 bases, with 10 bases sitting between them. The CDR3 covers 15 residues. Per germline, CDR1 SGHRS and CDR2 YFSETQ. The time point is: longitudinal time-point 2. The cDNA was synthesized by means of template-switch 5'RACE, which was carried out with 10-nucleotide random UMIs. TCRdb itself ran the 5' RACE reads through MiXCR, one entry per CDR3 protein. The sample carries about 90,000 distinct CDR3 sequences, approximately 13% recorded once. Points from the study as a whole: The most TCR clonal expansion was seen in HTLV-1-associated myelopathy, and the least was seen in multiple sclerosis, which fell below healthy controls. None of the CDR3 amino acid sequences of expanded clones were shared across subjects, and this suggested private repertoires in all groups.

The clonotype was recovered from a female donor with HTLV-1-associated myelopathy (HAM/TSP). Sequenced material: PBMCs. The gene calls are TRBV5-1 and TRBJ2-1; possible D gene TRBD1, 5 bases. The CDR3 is CASSSGINSYNEQFF. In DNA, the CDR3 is TGCGCCAGCAGCTCAGGGATCAACTCCTACAATGAGCAGTTCTTC.